This T cell receptor (beta chain) stems from a study of cytotoxic CD8 clonotypes in ibrutinib-treated CLL. Sequencing used immunoSEQ multiplex PCR; TCRdb keeps in-frame clones, though not all of them. This sample carries over 100,000 clones, under 70% of them seen once, and the ten largest clones take 35% to 40%. The trim removed 3 bases at V and 8 bases at J, leaving 11 bases unmatched. Germline-derived CDR1 and CDR2 are MGHRA and YSYEKL. The CDR3 length is 16 residues. The starting material was PBMCs, obtained after 24 months of ibrutinib treatment. The rearrangement uses TRBV4-1 and TRBJ1-4; TRBD1 aligns across 8 bases. The origin of this receptor is a human donor with chronic lymphocytic leukemia. CDR3 protein: CASSQGAGGDWEKLFF. The CDR3, as DNA: TGCGCCAGCAGCCAGGGCGCAGGGGGCGATTGGGAAAAACTGTTTTTT.